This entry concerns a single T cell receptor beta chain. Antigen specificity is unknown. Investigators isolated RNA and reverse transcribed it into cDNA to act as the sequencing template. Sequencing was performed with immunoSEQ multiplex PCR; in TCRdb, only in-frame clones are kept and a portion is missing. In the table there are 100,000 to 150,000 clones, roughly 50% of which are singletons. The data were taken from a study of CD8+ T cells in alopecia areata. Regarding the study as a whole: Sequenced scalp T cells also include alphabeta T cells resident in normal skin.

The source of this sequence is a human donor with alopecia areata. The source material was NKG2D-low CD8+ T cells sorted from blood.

The CDR3 DNA follows: TGCAGCGTTGAAGAATTGGGGGGAGCAGATGAAGCTTTCTTT. Translation: CSVEELGGADEAFF. The J gene is TRBJ1-1, the V gene TRBV29-1, with D possibly being TRBD1 (5 bases). CDR1 SQVTM and CDR2 ANQGSEA come from the germline V gene. The CDR3 loop spans 14 amino acids. Trimming removed 0 bases at V and 7 bases at J, with 15 bases between.